This T cell receptor beta chain was observed in a study of human T cells and chemical hapten exposure. Study-level points and caveats: TCRs exceeding a frequency of 1 in 1000 stayed unchanged under DPC sensitization.

The germline V gene has CDR1 MNHEY and CDR2 SVGAGI. Trimming took 0 bases from V and 5 from J, leaving 13 bases between them. This CDR3 has 15 residues. TCRdb analysed the RACE reads with MiXCR anew, one entry per CDR3 protein. The repertoire holds 150,000 to 200,000 distinct CDR3 sequences, with 30% as singletons. Regarding this clonotype: Its target is unknown.

The time point here: pre-sensitization, week 0. Treatment given: therapeutic diphenylcyclopropenone sensitization with weekly scalp DPC. The TCR sequence derives from a woman in her twenties or thirties with alopecia areata. Some clones in this sample may be carry-over from other donors' samples. V usage is TRBV6-5 and J usage is TRBJ1-1, with D hard to call. Material: whole blood, obtained in connection with sensitization to the hapten diphenylcyclopropenone (DPC). The CDR3 DNA sequence: TGTGCCAGCAGTTACTCGGCCCTACTGCGGACTGAAGCTTTCTTT. Amino acid sequence: CASSYSALLRTEAFF.